These 6 T cell receptor beta chains originate from one sample sequenced in a study of shared T cell receptors in the human thymus. Libraries were prepared by immunoSEQ multiplex PCR; TCRdb keeps only in-frame clonotypes and omits some of them. Of about 660,000 clones in the sample, more than 70% were seen once. These records were also assigned to another study, of human thymus T cells.

Sequencing was performed on thymocytes. The receptors come from a boy in the first two years of life with a congenital heart defect.

The genes are TRBV5-1 and TRBJ2-1; 16 positions match TRBD2. This CDR3 contains 18 residues. The trim removed 4 bases at V and 9 bases at J, leaving 13 bases unmatched. CDR1 and CDR2 from the germline V gene are SGHRS and YFSETQ. This CDR3 reads CASSPRPGLAGGPGEQFF. CDR3 DNA sequence: TGCGCCAGCAGCCCTCGACCGGGACTAGCGGGAGGGCCAGGTGAGCAGTTCTTC. The full variable domain, completed using reference TRBV5-1 and TRBJ2-1, is KAGVTQTPRYLIKTRGQQVTLSCSPISGHRSVSWYQQTPGQGLQFLFEYFSETQRNKGNFPGRFSGRQFSNSRSEMNVSTLELGDSALYLCASSPRPGLAGGPGEQFFGPGTRLTVL.

The J gene is TRBJ2-3, the V gene TRBV7-2; 10 bases map to TRBD2. Germline V gene sequence: CDR1 SGHTA, CDR2 FQGNSA. The CDR3 loop spans 16 amino acids. V lost 5 bases to trimming and J lost 0 bases; unmatched junction nucleotides: 5. CDR3 DNA sequence: TGTGCCAGCAGCAAACTAGCGGGGCTTAGCACAGATACGCAGTATTTT. Translating gives CASSKLAGLSTDTQYF.

The chain is built from TRBV2 and TRBJ2-7, with D uncertain. The germline CDR1 and CDR2 sequences are SNHLY and FYNNEI. The CDR3 extends over 12 amino acids. The V end lost 3 bases, the J end lost 2 bases, and 5 bases lay between the germline ends. In DNA, the CDR3 is TGTGCCAGCAGTGACCGGGCCTACGAGCAGTACTTC. Residues: CASSDRAYEQYF.

In regard to this clone: The sample carries other DNA sequences with the same CDR3. The V call is TRBV7-9, the J call TRBJ1-2; perhaps TRBD1 as D (5 bases). Germline assignment: CDR1 SEHNR and CDR2 FQNEAQ (reference sequence). V lost 5 bases and J 2 bases, leaving 9 bases between the germline ends. CDR3 size: 13 residues. Here the CDR3 reads CASSPSGNYGYTF. CDR3 coding DNA: TGTGCCAGCAGCCCCTCAGGGAACTATGGCTACACCTTC.

J is TRBJ2-3 and V is TRBV6-4, with TRBD2 identical over 15 bases. The CDR3 consists of 21 residues. Losses at the gene ends were 2 bases for V and 2 bases for J; bases not matched to a gene: 14. Germline CDR1 and CDR2: MRHNA and SNTAGT. In DNA form, the CDR3 reads TGTGCCAGCAGTGACGAGGGACTAGCGGGGGGAATTGTACCCTCCACAGATACGCAGTATTTT. This codes for CASSDEGLAGGIVPSTDTQYF.

This chain uses TRBV6-1 with TRBJ1-5, with TRBD1 matching over 9 bases. The CDR3 has 19 amino acids. CDR1 is MNHNS and CDR2 is SASEGT in the germline V gene. V shed 2 bases, J shed 0 bases, and the junction held 11 bases outside the gene matches. The chain's CDR3 is CASSELSGTGRSSNQPQHF. The CDR3 region has the DNA TGTGCCAGCAGTGAATTGTCTGGGACAGGGAGGAGTAGCAATCAGCCCCAGCATTTT.